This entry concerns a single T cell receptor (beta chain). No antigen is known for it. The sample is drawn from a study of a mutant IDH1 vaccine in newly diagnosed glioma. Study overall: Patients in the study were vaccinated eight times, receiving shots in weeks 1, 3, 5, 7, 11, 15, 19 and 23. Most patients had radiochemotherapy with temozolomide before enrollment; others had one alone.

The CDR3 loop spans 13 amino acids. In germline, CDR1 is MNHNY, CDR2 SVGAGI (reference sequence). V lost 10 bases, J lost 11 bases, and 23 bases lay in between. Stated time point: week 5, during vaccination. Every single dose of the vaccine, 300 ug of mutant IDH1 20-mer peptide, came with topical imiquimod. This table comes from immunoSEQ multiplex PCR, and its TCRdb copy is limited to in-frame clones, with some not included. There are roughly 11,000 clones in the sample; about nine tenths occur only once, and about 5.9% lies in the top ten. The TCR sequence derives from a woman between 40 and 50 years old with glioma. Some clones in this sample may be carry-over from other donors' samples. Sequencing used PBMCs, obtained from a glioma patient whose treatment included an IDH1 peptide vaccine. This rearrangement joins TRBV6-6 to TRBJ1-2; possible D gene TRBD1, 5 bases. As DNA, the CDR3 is TGTGCCACCAATCCCGCCGGCAGGGAGGCGTACACCTTC. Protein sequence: CATNPAGREAYTF.